Listed below are T cell receptor beta chains from one sample, sequenced in a study of regulatory T cells in long-lasting Graves disease. Via MiXCR, TCRdb re-called the multiplex PCR reads, giving one row per CDR3 protein. The repertoire consists of around 420,000 distinct CDR3 sequences, with roughly a sixth occurring once and the leading ten covering 22%. Material: peripheral blood mononuclear cells (PBMCs), obtained at new diagnosis, from a patient treated with antithyroid drugs. Every receptor here comes from a female donor with Graves disease. Each CDR3 is given with its conserved first and last residue. The D gene is left open where the match is weak. Clone size is stated in some rows and not others, as once, few, many or a class when expanded.

TGCAGCGTTGTACCGGGTTCCGCGAACACCGGGGAGCTGTTTTTT CSVVPGSANTGELFF 15 TRBJ2-2 NA NA TRBV29-1
TGCAGTGCTAGAGATGGGGGGTTGGGGGAAGCTGAAGCTTTCTTT CSARDGGLGEAEAFF 15 TRBJ1-1 many NA TRBV20-1
TGCGCCAGCAGTGAGGGGGAGAGGGCTTTCTTT CASSEGERAFF 11 TRBJ1-1 many NA TRBV10-1
TGTGCCAGCAGTTATAGGACAGGGAACACTGAAGCTTTCTTT CASSYRTGNTEAFF 14 TRBJ1-1 many TRBD1 TRBV27
TGCGCCAGCAGCCCGAGGGACTCCTATGAAGCTTTCTTT CASSPRDSYEAFF 13 TRBJ1-1 many NA TRBV4-1
TGCAGCGTTACTACCTCCCGGACAGGGACAGAGACCCAGTACTTC CSVTTSRTGTETQYF 15 TRBJ2-5 NA TRBD1 TRBV29-1
TGTGCCAGCAGCTTATCCGGCAGGGGATCGGGGGAGCTGTTTTTT CASSLSGRGSGELFF 15 TRBJ2-2 many NA TRBV11-2
TGTGCCAGCAGCCACCACCGGGACCAAACTGAAGCTTTCTTT CASSHHRDQTEAFF 14 TRBJ1-1 NA NA TRBV7-2
TGTGCCACCGAACTCCGGGACAGGGTCTTTTCGGTTGGAGCTTTCTTT CATELRDRVFSVGAFF 16 TRBJ1-1 NA TRBD1 TRBV5-6
TGTGCCAGCAGTTACCACCACCGGGACAGGGGAGTCGGGGGACGCTTAAATGAGCAGTTCTTC CASSYHHRDRGVGGRLNEQFF 21 TRBJ2-1 many TRBD1 TRBV6-9
TGCAGTACTGCTGTGGACGGTGGGGAAAAACTGTTTTTT CSTAVDGGEKLFF 13 TRBJ1-4 many NA TRBV20-1
TGTGCCAGCAGCGTAGAATCTTGGGTGGGGGCGCCGGCAAACACCATATATTTT CASSVESWVGAPANTIYF 18 TRBJ1-3 NA NA TRBV9
TGCAGCGTAAGACCGACCGGGACAGGGAATGAAAAACTGTTTTTT CSVRPTGTGNEKLFF 15 TRBJ1-4 many TRBD1 TRBV29-1
TGTGCCAGCAGGGGACGTGACAGGGGCTATGGCTACACCTTC CASRGRDRGYGYTF 14 TRBJ1-2 many TRBD1 TRBV4-2
TGTGCCAGCAGTTTAGGAAGGCGGGCAGAGCAGTTCTTC CASSLGRRAEQFF 13 TRBJ2-1 many NA TRBV12-3/TRBV12-4
TGTGCCAGCAGGGAGGACAGTCCTTACTCCTACGAGCAGTACTTC CASREDSPYSYEQYF 15 TRBJ2-7 many NA TRBV27
TGCAGTGCTAGACGCCAGGGGGCCTACGAGCAGTACTTC CSARRQGAYEQYF 13 TRBJ2-7 NA TRBD1 TRBV20-1
TGTGCCAGTAGTGCATCCCGTAATCAGCCCCAGCATTTT CASSASRNQPQHF 13 TRBJ1-5 few NA TRBV19
TGTGCCAGCAGTTCTAAGACGAACCGGGCGTACCGTAGGGATACGCAGTATTTT CASSSKTNRAYRRDTQYF 18 TRBJ2-3 many NA TRBV12-3/TRBV12-4
TGTGCCAGCAGTTTACTAGCGGGAGCGCACGAGCAGTACTTC CASSLLAGAHEQYF 14 TRBJ2-7 many TRBD2 TRBV12-3/TRBV12-4
TGCAGCGTTGAAGTAGCGGGGGGCACAGATACGCAGTATTTT CSVEVAGGTDTQYF 14 TRBJ2-3 many TRBD2 TRBV29-1
TGTGCCAGCAGTGAAGAATTTAGGGATGGCTACACCTTC CASSEEFRDGYTF 13 TRBJ1-2 many NA TRBV6-1
TGTGCCAGCAGTGAAGCGGGGGGGTATGGCTACACCTTC CASSEAGGYGYTF 13 TRBJ1-2 many NA TRBV6-1
TGCAGTGCTAGAGGTGGGACAGGGATCAATCAGCCCCAGCATTTT CSARGGTGINQPQHF 15 TRBJ1-5 once TRBD1 TRBV20-1
TGTGCCAGCAGCCCCGCCGGGACAGGTCTTAGGCAGCCCCAGCATTTT CASSPAGTGLRQPQHF 16 TRBJ1-5 many TRBD1 TRBV7-8
TGTGCGACGATCCCCGGGACAAAAGGGAGAGATACGCAGTATTTT CATIPGTKGRDTQYF 15 TRBJ2-3 few NA TRBV18
TGTGCCAGCAGCCTTATGGGGACAGATAATGAAAAACTGTTTTTT CASSLMGTDNEKLFF 15 TRBJ1-4 many TRBD1 TRBV7-2
TGTGCCAGCAGTTCTACAGGGGGCCGAGCTTTCTTT CASSSTGGRAFF 12 TRBJ1-1 many TRBD1 TRBV12-3/TRBV12-4
TGTGCCAGCAGCTTAGTACAAGAACAAGAGACCCAGTACTTC CASSLVQEQETQYF 14 TRBJ2-5 few NA TRBV7-9
TGTGCCAGCAGCTTAGTAATCCGGGACGGCGAGACCCAGTACTTC CASSLVIRDGETQYF 15 TRBJ2-5 NA NA TRBV11-1
TGTGCCAGCAGTTTATCTGGTTTCGGGACCCGGGGCGGCGCCTACAATGAGCAGTTCTTC CASSLSGFGTRGGAYNEQFF 20 TRBJ2-1 many NA TRBV27
TGTGCCAGCAGTTATGAGGTCAGGGGCCCTCTGGACTACACCTTC CASSYEVRGPLDYTF 15 TRBJ1-2 few NA TRBV6-1
TGTGCCAGCAGGGCCTCGACTGGCTACGAGCAGTACTTC CASRASTGYEQYF 13 TRBJ2-7 many NA TRBV12-3/TRBV12-4
TGTGCCAGCAGTAATGGGGGCGGTGGAGGACCCGGGGAGCTGTTTTTT CASSNGGGGGPGELFF 16 TRBJ2-2 many NA TRBV2
TGTGCCAGCTCACCCCTCAATCTGCGGGACAGTGAAGCTTTCTTT CASSPLNLRDSEAFF 15 TRBJ1-1 NA TRBD1 TRBV18
TGTGCCAGTATGACAGATCCCTATGGCTACACCTTC CASMTDPYGYTF 12 TRBJ1-2 NA NA TRBV19
TGTGCCAGCAGCCAAATGTCAAACACTGAAGCTTTCTTT CASSQMSNTEAFF 13 TRBJ1-1 many NA TRBV3-1
TGTGCCAGCAGCCGTGACGGGGATGAAGCTTTCTTT CASSRDGDEAFF 12 TRBJ1-1 NA NA TRBV16
TGTGCCAGCAGCGAATTAGGGACTAGCGGGAGTTATGAGCAGTTCTTC CASSELGTSGSYEQFF 16 TRBJ2-1 many TRBD2 TRBV2
TGTGCCAGCAGACAAGCCGGGACGGATTATAATTCACCCCTCCACTTT CASRQAGTDYNSPLHF 16 TRBJ1-6 few NA TRBV7-3
TGTGCCAGCAGTAAATGGGACAGGAATACCGGGGAGCTGTTTTTT CASSKWDRNTGELFF 15 TRBJ2-2 NA TRBD1 TRBV28
TGTGCCAGCAGTTGGGAGGGGCGGGGCACAGATACGCAGTATTTT CASSWEGRGTDTQYF 15 TRBJ2-3 NA TRBD2 TRBV28
TGTGCCAGCAGCGTCTCAGGCACAGGGGCTGAAAAACTGTTTTTT CASSVSGTGAEKLFF 15 TRBJ1-4 many TRBD1 TRBV9
TGTGCCTGGAGTCCCCCGGGACGACGCGATTATGGCTACACCTTC CAWSPPGRRDYGYTF 15 TRBJ1-2 many NA TRBV30
TGTGCCAGCAGCTTAGCGCCCGCCCCAAATTCACCCCTCCACTTT CASSLAPAPNSPLHF 15 TRBJ1-6 many NA TRBV11-2
TGTGCCATCAAGATACAGGGAGATGGCACTGAAGCTTTCTTT CAIKIQGDGTEAFF 14 TRBJ1-1 NA NA TRBV10-3